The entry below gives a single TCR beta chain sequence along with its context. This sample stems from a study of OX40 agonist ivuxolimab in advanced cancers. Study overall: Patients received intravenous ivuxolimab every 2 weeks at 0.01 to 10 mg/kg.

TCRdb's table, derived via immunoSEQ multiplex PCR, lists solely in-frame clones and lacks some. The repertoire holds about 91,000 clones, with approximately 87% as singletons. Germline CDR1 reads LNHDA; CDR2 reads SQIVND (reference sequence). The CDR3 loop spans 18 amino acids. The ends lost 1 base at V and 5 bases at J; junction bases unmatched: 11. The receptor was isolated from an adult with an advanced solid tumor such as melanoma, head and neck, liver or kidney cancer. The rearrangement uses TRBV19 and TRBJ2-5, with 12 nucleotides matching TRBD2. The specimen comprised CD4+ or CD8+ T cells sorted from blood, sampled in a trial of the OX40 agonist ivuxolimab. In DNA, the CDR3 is TGTGCCAGTAGTATAGTCCTAGCGGGAGGGTCGTACGGGGAGACCCAGTACTTC. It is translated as CASSIVLAGGSYGETQYF.